The clone carrying this T cell receptor (beta chain) has just one count. This sample stems from a study of control samples from healthy donors and cancer patients. Profiling relied on immunoSEQ multiplex PCR, and the TCRdb table lists in-frame clones only, not all of them. The repertoire consists of 390,000 or so clones, with 80% to 95% occurring once and the leading ten covering roughly 6.4%. The junction had 22 bases not matched to a gene; V was cut back by 5 bases and J by 1 base. This CDR3 spans 20 amino acids. Per germline, CDR1 SGHVS and CDR2 FQNEAQ. The sequenced material came from PBMCs. V and J are TRBV7-8 and TRBJ1-1; 7 bases agree with TRBD1. This receptor was obtained from a middle-aged man with head and neck cancer. The CDR3 is CASSHPGGKTGDLRNTEAFF. The DNA for the CDR3 is TGTGCCAGCAGCCATCCCGGCGGGAAAACAGGGGATTTGAGGAACACTGAAGCTTTCTTT.